The 28 T cell receptor beta chains reported below all come from one sample, sequenced in a study of cytomegalovirus exposure and HLA in healthy donors. Both 60 Vbeta primers and 13 Jbeta primers went into the PCR. Here immunoSEQ multiplex PCR was the method, and the copy in TCRdb shows in-frame clones only, minus some. Of around 140,000 clones in the sample, nearly 90% were seen once. The sequenced material came from PBMCs. The receptors shown here come from a woman aged 40 to 50 in good health and CMV-seronegative.

The chain carries TRBV5-1 and TRBJ2-5; tentatively, D is TRBD1 (6 bases). The DNA end lines up better with TRBJ2-7; the J call may be wrong. The CDR3 loop spans 13 amino acids. Germline CDR1 reads SGHRS; CDR2 reads YFSETQ. DNA of the CDR3: TGCGCCAGCAGCTTCGGACAGCGGTACGAGCAGTACTTC. This translates into CASSFGQRYEQYF.

The rearrangement links TRBV5-1 to TRBJ2-1; TRBD2 is a possible D gene (6 bases). From germline, CDR1 is SGHRS and CDR2 YFSETQ. The CDR3 has 13 amino acids. Trimming removed 5 bases at V and 6 bases at J, with 12 bases between. Here the CDR3 reads CASREGEGNEQFF. The CDR3 region has the DNA TGCGCCAGCAGGGAGGGAGAAGGCAATGAGCAGTTCTTC.

The chain joins TRBV5-1 to TRBJ2-7; 7 nucleotides agree with TRBD1. The V gene's germline CDR1 is SGHRS and CDR2 YFSETQ. With V trimmed by 4 bases and J by 12 bases, 13 bases remained unmatched. The CDR3 spans 13 residues. The CDR3, as DNA: TGCGCCAGCAGCCAAAGGACAGGCTCAGAGGCGTACTTC. The encoded protein is CASSQRTGSEAYF.

The chain links TRBV9 to TRBJ1-2; 8 nucleotides line up with TRBD1. Germline V CDR1 and CDR2: SGDLS, YYNGEE. Trimming took 1 base from V and 4 from J; bases not matched to a gene: 15. The CDR3 covers 18 residues. The CDR3 DNA reads TGTGCCAGCAGCGTACGTCCGCAAAACTCAGGGGGCACCTATGGCTACACCTTC. It is translated as CASSVRPQNSGGTYGYTF.

This chain uses TRBV6-9 with TRBJ2-7; 11 bases are shared with TRBD2. Germline assignment: CDR1 MNHGY and CDR2 SVAAGI. V trimming: 6 bases; J trimming: 6 bases; junction bases outside the gene matches: 10. CDR3 length: 15 amino acids. The CDR3 spells CASSSLTSGNTEQYF. Here the CDR3 DNA reads TGTGCCAGCAGCTCTTTGACTAGCGGGAATACCGAGCAGTACTTC.

The rearrangement uses TRBV6-4 and TRBJ1-2; 8 bases agree with TRBD1. Trimming removed 5 bases from V and 8 bases from J; junction bases left unmatched: 7. This CDR3 contains 13 residues. Germline CDR1 reads MRHNA; CDR2 reads SNTAGT. CDR3 nucleotides: TGTGCCAGCAGTAGGACAGGGTTGGACGGCTACACCTTC. Translated, it gives CASSRTGLDGYTF.

The chain employs TRBV6-5 and TRBJ1-2; 7 bases line up with TRBD1. The CDR3 length is 15 residues. Germline V CDR1 and CDR2: MNHEY, SVGAGI. V was pared by 3 bases and J by 0 bases, with 4 bases of the junction left unmatched. CDR3 protein: CASSYYQGANYGYTF. CDR3 in DNA: TGTGCCAGCAGTTATTATCAGGGGGCTAACTATGGCTACACCTTC.

The chain combines TRBV5-3 with TRBJ1-3, with unresolved D. TRBV5-3 is an ORF; its function is uncertain. The CDR3 contains 17 residues. The V end was cut by 2 bases, the J end by 0 bases, with 15 bases between. CDR3 protein: CARSFCGGTLSGNTIYF. Here the CDR3 DNA reads TGTGCCAGAAGCTTTTGTGGAGGAACTCTCTCTGGAAACACCATATATTTT.

This clone was seen a single time. V is TRBV6-5 and J is TRBJ1-1; tentative D call: TRBD1 (5 bases). Germline CDR1 MNHEY, CDR2 SVGAGI. This CDR3 has 14 residues. Trimming took off 5 bases at V and 8 bases at J, with 18 bases between the two ends. The CDR3 DNA follows: TGTGCCAGCAGTGAAGAGGGACTGTCTCGAGAAGCTTTCTTT. Its protein product is CASSEEGLSREAFF.

The V call is TRBV6-1, the J call TRBJ1-4; 7 bases are a match to TRBD1. V lost 3 bases, J lost 6 bases, and 4 bases stayed unmatched. CDR3 length: 14 residues. Per the germline V gene, CDR1 is MNHNS and CDR2 is SASEGT. In DNA, the CDR3 is TGTGCCAGCAGTGAGGACAGGTCGTATGAAAAACTGTTTTTT. Residues: CASSEDRSYEKLFF.

The chain is built from TRBV5-4 and TRBJ2-5; 7 nucleotides align to TRBD1. From germline, CDR1 is SGHNT and CDR2 YYREEE (reference sequence). This CDR3 region has 13 residues. Germline trimming cut 1 base from V and 3 bases from J; bases unmatched to any gene: 0. CDR3: CASSLQGEETQYF. The CDR3 DNA reads as TGTGCCAGCAGCTTGCAGGGGGAAGAGACCCAGTACTTC. The full variable domain, in which reference TRBV5-4 and TRBJ2-5 provide the parts outside the CDR3, is ETGVTQSPTHLIKTRGQQVTLRCSSQSGHNTVSWYQQALGQGPQFIFQYYREEENGRGNFPPRFSGLQFPNYSSELNVNALELDDSALYLCASSLQGEETQYFGPGTRLLVL.

The chain combines TRBV2 with TRBJ1-4; possibly TRBD1 for D (5 bases). Germline CDR1 reads SNHLY; CDR2 reads FYNNEI. The V gene lost 4 bases and the J gene lost 4 bases, with 10 bases spanning the gap. CDR3 length: 14 amino acids. The CDR3 bases are TGTGCCAGCAGTGTATTGACAGTTAATGAAAAACTGTTTTTT. It is translated as CASSVLTVNEKLFF.

The chain joins TRBV30 to TRBJ2-1; D is unresolved. The CDR3 loop spans 14 amino acids. The germline V and J ends were trimmed by 2 bases and 1 base, with 9 bases remaining between them. Germline V gene data show CDR1 as GTSNPN and CDR2 as SVGIG (reference sequence). The DNA of the CDR3 is TGTGCCTGGAGTAGGAGCGCATCCTACAATGAGCAGTTCTTC. Amino acids: CAWSRSASYNEQFF.

J is TRBJ1-1 and V is TRBV5-1; TRBD1 agrees at 7 bases. The CDR3 length is 14 residues. The V gene's germline CDR1 is SGHRS and CDR2 YFSETQ. J gave up 4 bases and V 4 bases, and 7 bases lay outside the gene matches. This chain's CDR3 is CASSPQGSGTEAFF. The CDR3 DNA reads TGCGCCAGCAGCCCACAGGGGTCGGGCACTGAAGCTTTCTTT.

This rearrangement joins TRBV30 to TRBJ1-3; D not resolved. The CDR3 has 14 residues. Germline-derived CDR1 and CDR2 are GTSNPN and SVGIG (reference sequence). V was clipped by 1 base and J by 4 bases, with 11 bases between them. For the CDR3, the DNA is TGTGCCTGGAGTGGGTCCTTAGCAGGAAACACCATATATTTT. Translated, it gives CAWSGSLAGNTIYF.

The V and J genes are TRBV5-1 and TRBJ2-5; D gene ambiguous. CDR3 length: 13 residues. The V end was cut by 2 bases, the J end by 1 base, with 6 bases between. Germline CDR1 reads SGHRS; CDR2 reads YFSETQ. This CDR3 reads CASSFYTQETQYF. DNA for the CDR3: TGCGCCAGCAGCTTTTACACCCAAGAGACCCAGTACTTC.

The rearrangement joins TRBV19 to TRBJ1-4; D is undetermined. The V end was cut by 3 bases, the J end by 8 bases, with 13 bases between. The germline V gene has CDR1 LNHDA and CDR2 SQIVND (reference sequence). This CDR3 is built from 14 residues. The CDR3 DNA sequence: TGTGCCAGTAGTATCCCCAGCGTGGAGGAAAAACTGTTTTTT. This codes for CASSIPSVEEKLFF. The entire variable domain, with the rest obtained from reference TRBV19 and TRBJ1-4, is as follows: DGGITQSPKYLFRKEGQNVTLSCEQNLNHDAMYWYRQDPGQGLRLIYYSQIVNDFQKGDIAEGYSVSREKKESFPLTVTSAQKNPTAFYLCASSIPSVEEKLFFGSGTQLSVL.

The genes are TRBV7-9 and TRBJ2-1; a weak D match, TRBD2 (5 bases). The length of the CDR3 is 16 residues. The V and J ends lost 5 bases and 6 bases respectively, with 20 bases between them. Germline loops: CDR1 SEHNR, CDR2 FQNEAQ (reference sequence). CDR3 protein: CASSTGLLGGSNEQFF. The CDR3 DNA follows: TGTGCCAGCAGCACGGGATTACTCGGCGGGTCCAATGAGCAGTTCTTC.

The chain recombines TRBV7-8 with TRBJ2-7; D ambiguous. CDR1 SGHVS and CDR2 FQNEAQ come from the germline V gene. The CDR3 is 11 amino acids. V was clipped by 5 bases and J by 6 bases, with 8 bases between them. CDR3 coding DNA: TGTGCCAGCAGCAGCCCCCCCGAGCAGTACTTC. It translates to CASSSPPEQYF.

This clone has only one observation. The chain carries TRBV2 and TRBJ2-2; a possible D gene is TRBD1 (6 bases). Trimming cost V 5 bases and J 2 bases, with 12 bases left between them. The germline V gene has CDR1 SNHLY and CDR2 FYNNEI. The CDR3 sequence is 15 residues long. CDR3 amino acids: CASSYQGKNTGELFF. In DNA, the CDR3 is TGTGCCAGCAGTTATCAGGGGAAAAACACCGGGGAGCTGTTTTTT.

This clone showed up just once. J is TRBJ2-7 and V is TRBV6-1; weak D call: TRBD1 (6 bases). Germline loops: CDR1 MNHNS, CDR2 SASEGT. CDR3 length: 13 amino acids. V was clipped by 8 bases and J by 3 bases, with 14 bases between them. As DNA, the CDR3 is TGTGCCAGCGAAAGGGACACCCTCTACGAGCAGTACTTC. Translating gives CASERDTLYEQYF.

The V gene is TRBV28, the J gene TRBJ2-7, with TRBD2 matching 11 bases. The CDR3 contains 14 residues. V gave up 5 bases and J gave up 2 bases; unmatched junction bases: 2. CDR1 and CDR2 (germline): MDHEN, SYDVKM. This CDR3 reads CASSGLAGTYEQYF. CDR3 coding DNA: TGTGCCAGCAGTGGACTAGCGGGTACCTACGAGCAGTACTTC.

For the CDR3, the DNA is TGTGCCAGCAGCACCACAGGGCCGGGTAATGAAAAACTGTTTTTT. It encodes CASSTTGPGNEKLFF. This chain links TRBV7-9 with TRBJ1-4; perhaps TRBD1 as D (6 bases). Germline values: CDR1 SEHNR, CDR2 FQNEAQ (reference sequence). The CDR3 length is 15 residues. The germline V and J ends were trimmed by 5 bases and 4 bases, with 14 bases remaining between them.

V and J are TRBV30 and TRBJ2-7, with D possibly TRBD2 on 6 matching bases. CDR1 is GTSNPN, CDR2 SVGIG, per germline (reference sequence). Trimming left V 1 base short and J 5 bases short, with 15 bases between. The CDR3 spans 14 residues. In DNA form, the CDR3 reads TGTGCCTGGAGTGCGGGAGCGAGCGTCGACGAGCAGTACTTC. As protein: CAWSAGASVDEQYF.

This clone was observed a single time. The chain links TRBV5-1 to TRBJ1-1, with D possibly being TRBD1 (5 bases). Germline V gives CDR1 SGHRS, CDR2 YFSETQ. Trimming cost V 4 bases and J 6 bases, with 10 bases left between them. The CDR3 is 12 amino acids. CDR3 bases: TGCGCCAGCAGCACCGGAGGGGCTGAAGCTTTCTTT. Its protein product is CASSTGGAEAFF.

The chain links TRBV11-2 to TRBJ1-3; 7 positions match TRBD1. CDR3 length: 14 residues. Germline CDR1 is SGHAT and CDR2 is FQNNGV. The J segment lost 8 bases and the V segment lost 6 bases, leaving 10 bases of the junction unmatched. CDR3 nucleotides: TGTGCCAGCAGACAGGGACAGCTAGGGGACACCATATATTTT. It yields the protein CASRQGQLGDTIYF.

The rearrangement joins TRBV9 to TRBJ2-1; 7 bases map to TRBD2. Trimming at V came to 4 bases and at J to 7 bases, leaving 11 bases not matched to a gene. Germline V gene data show CDR1 as SGDLS and CDR2 as YYNGEE. CDR3 length: 15 residues. CDR3 sequence (DNA): TGTGCCAGCAGCCACGGCGTGGGAGGGCCGAATGAGCAGTTCTTC. It yields the protein CASSHGVGGPNEQFF.

The chain carries TRBV18 and TRBJ2-2; no clear D. CDR1 and CDR2 (germline): KGHSH, LQKENI. The CDR3 is 13 residues long. V lost 3 bases and J lost 6, with 8 bases in between. The CDR3 sequence: CASSPSRSGELFF. DNA for the CDR3: TGTGCCAGCTCACCTTCGAGATCCGGGGAGCTGTTTTTT.